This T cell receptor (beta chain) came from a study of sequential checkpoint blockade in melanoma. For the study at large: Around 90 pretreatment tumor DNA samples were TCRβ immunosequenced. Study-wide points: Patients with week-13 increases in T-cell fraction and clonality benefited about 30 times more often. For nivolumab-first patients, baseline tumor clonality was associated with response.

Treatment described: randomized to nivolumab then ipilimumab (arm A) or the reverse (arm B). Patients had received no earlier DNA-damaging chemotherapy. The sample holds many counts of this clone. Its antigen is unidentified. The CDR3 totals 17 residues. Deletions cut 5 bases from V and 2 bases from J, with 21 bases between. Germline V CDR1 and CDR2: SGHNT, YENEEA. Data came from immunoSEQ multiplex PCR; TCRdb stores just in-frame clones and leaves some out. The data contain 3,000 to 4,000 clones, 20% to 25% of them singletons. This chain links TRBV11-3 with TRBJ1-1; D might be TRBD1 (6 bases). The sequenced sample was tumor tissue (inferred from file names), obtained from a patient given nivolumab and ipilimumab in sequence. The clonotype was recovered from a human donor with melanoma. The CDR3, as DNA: TGTGCCAGCAGCCCAGCCGCGACAGGAGCCGAAAACACTGAAGCTTTCTTT. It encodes CASSPAATGAENTEAFF.